Each of the 12 T cell receptor beta chains below was sequenced from the same sample in a study of blood T cell repertoires in COVID-19. Assay: immunoSEQ multiplex PCR; the TCRdb copy retains only in-frame clones and omits some. This sample has 250,000 to 350,000 clones, with over 75% found just once. The sequenced material came from PBMCs or T cells enriched from blood (not recorded which). The receptors here all came from a woman in her twenties or thirties who had recovered from COVID-19.

The V and J genes are TRBV14 and TRBJ1-2; D remains ambiguous. Germline CDR1 is SGHDN and CDR2 is FVKESK. The V and J ends lost 5 bases and 6 bases respectively, with 16 bases between them. The CDR3 loop spans 14 amino acids. CDR3 bases: TGTGCCAGCAGCGTGTCGGCGGCTTTTGATGGCTACACCTTC. Its protein product is CASSVSAAFDGYTF.

This clone showed up just once. This chain connects TRBV19 to TRBJ2-2; 10 nucleotides match TRBD2. The CDR3 totals 16 residues. The J segment lost 6 bases and the V segment lost 5 bases, leaving 9 bases of the junction unmatched. The germline gives CDR1 LNHDA, CDR2 SQIVND (reference sequence). The CDR3 DNA sequence: TGTGCCAGTAGTCTTTATTCGGGACTAGCGTCCGGGGAGCTGTTTTTT. It yields the protein CASSLYSGLASGELFF.

The V call is TRBV12-3 or TRBV12-4, the J call TRBJ2-1; the D gene is possibly TRBD2 (5 bases). Trimming took off 7 bases at V and 9 bases at J, with 13 bases between the two ends. The CDR3 spans 12 residues. CDR3 in amino acids: CASTPPRGEQFF. The CDR3 bases are TGTGCCAGCACTCCTCCACGGGGTGAGCAGTTCTTC.

This sequence joins TRBV28 and TRBJ2-1, with D tentatively TRBD1 (5 bases). The V end lost 4 bases, the J end lost 10 bases, and 11 bases lay between the germline ends. Germline V lookup: CDR1 MDHEN, CDR2 SYDVKM. This CDR3 is built from 12 residues. The CDR3 nucleotides read TGTGCCAGCAGTTGGGGCCTCCCAGAGCAGTTCTTC. Protein product: CASSWGLPEQFF.

This chain joins TRBV5-1 and TRBJ1-1, with 7 bases identical to TRBD1. The CDR3 extends over 15 amino acids. The ends lost 7 bases at V and 4 bases at J; junction bases unmatched: 13. The germline gives CDR1 SGHRS, CDR2 YFSETQ. Written as DNA, the CDR3 is TGCGCCAGCTCACGAAATTCAGGGGGTGCCACTGAAGCTTTCTTT. Protein sequence: CASSRNSGGATEAFF.

The genes are TRBV3-1 (or the pseudogene TRBV3-2) and TRBJ2-7; D possibly corresponds to TRBD1 (6 bases). Germline CDR1 and CDR2: LGHDT and YNNKEL (reference sequence). The CDR3 length is 15 residues. V was pared by 4 bases and J by 2 bases, with 15 bases between. The CDR3 DNA is TGTGCCAGCAGCCTTGCCCAGGGGCGGCCCTACGAGCAGTACTTC. It encodes CASSLAQGRPYEQYF.

CDR3 in amino acids: CATSTLRRGPDTDTQYF. In nucleotides, the CDR3 is TGTGCCACCAGCACCCTGAGGAGGGGGCCAGACACAGATACGCAGTATTTT. This chain uses TRBV15 with TRBJ2-3, with D tentatively TRBD1 (7 bases). Looked up from germline, CDR1 is LNHNV and CDR2 is YYDKDF (reference sequence). Trimming shortened V by 4 bases and J by 2 bases, and 19 bases separated the two germline ends. This CDR3 is 17 amino acids long.

This chain uses TRBV2 with TRBJ1-6; a weak D match, TRBD1 (6 bases). The CDR3 covers 15 residues. Germline loops: CDR1 SNHLY, CDR2 FYNNEI. Deletions cut 8 bases from V and 6 bases from J, with 17 bases between. CDR3 coding DNA: TGTGCCAGCGGACAGCATCCACCCCGTAATTCACCCCTCCACTTT. This codes for CASGQHPPRNSPLHF.

The chain joins TRBV29-1 to TRBJ1-2; D gene ambiguous. V was pared by 6 bases and J by 2 bases, with 10 bases between. This CDR3 contains 12 residues. Germline values: CDR1 SQVTM, CDR2 ANQGSEA. DNA of the CDR3: TGCAGCGTCCTAGACCAAAACTATGGCTACACCTTC. It encodes CSVLDQNYGYTF.

This CDR3 is CAWSVFETGGNQPQHF. In DNA form, the CDR3 reads TGTGCCTGGAGTGTATTCGAGACAGGGGGCAATCAGCCCCAGCATTTT. The chain combines TRBV30 with TRBJ1-5; TRBD1 aligns across 8 bases. Trimming took 0 bases from V and 2 from J; bases not matched to a gene: 6. The CDR3 runs 16 residues. CDR1 is GTSNPN and CDR2 is SVGIG in the germline V gene (reference sequence).

The chain is built from TRBV9 and TRBJ1-1, with 11 bases that match TRBD1. The CDR3 has 16 residues. The germline CDR1 and CDR2 sequences are SGDLS and YYNGEE. With 3 bases clipped from V and 5 bases from J, the junction kept 9 bases outside the gene matches. This chain's CDR3 is CASSGRTDRGHTEAFF. The CDR3 coding sequence is TGTGCCAGCAGCGGAAGGACGGACAGGGGGCATACTGAAGCTTTCTTT.

In this sample, this clone turned up once. The rearrangement joins TRBV19 to TRBJ1-5, with D unclear. From germline, CDR1 is LNHDA and CDR2 SQIVND (reference sequence). The CDR3 spans 14 residues. The germline V and J ends were trimmed by 4 bases and 0 bases, with 7 bases remaining between them. The CDR3 bases are TGTGCCAGTAGTAGGGCTAATAGCAATCAGCCCCAGCATTTT. It is translated as CASSRANSNQPQHF.